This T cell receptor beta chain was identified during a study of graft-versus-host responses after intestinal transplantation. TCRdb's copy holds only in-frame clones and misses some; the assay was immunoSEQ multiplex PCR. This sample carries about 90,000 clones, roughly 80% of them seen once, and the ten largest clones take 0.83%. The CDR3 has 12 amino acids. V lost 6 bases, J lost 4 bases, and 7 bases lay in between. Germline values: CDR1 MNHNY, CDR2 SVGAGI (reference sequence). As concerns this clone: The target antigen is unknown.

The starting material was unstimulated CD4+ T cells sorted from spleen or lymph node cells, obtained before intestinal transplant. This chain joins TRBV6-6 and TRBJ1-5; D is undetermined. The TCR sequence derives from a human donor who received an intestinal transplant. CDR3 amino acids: CASSPTNQPQHF. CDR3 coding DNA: TGTGCCAGCAGCCCAACTAATCAGCCCCAGCATTTT.